These T cell receptor beta chains were read from a single sample in a study of T-cell reconstitution after alpha-beta-depleted transplantation in children. TCRdb used MiXCR to reprocess the PCR reads, holding one entry per CDR3 protein. There are roughly 49,000 distinct CDR3 sequences in the sample; approximately 8.7% occur only once, and 27% lies in the top ten. Sequences were derived from PBMCs, mostly from graft donor cells, sampled 60 days after TCRalphabeta/CD19-depleted stem cell transplant. The receptors were gathered from a male patient between 2 and 15 years old who had a stem cell transplant for chronic granulomatous disease, so the T cells may come from the graft donor. Each CDR3 is given with its conserved first and last residue. A D gene is named only where the DNA matches it firmly. Clone size is shown for a subset of rows, as once, few, many or a class of expanded clone.

>many|TRBJ1-5|TRBV11-2|-
CASSQGGGGQPQHF
TGTGCCAGCAGCCAAGGGGGGGGCGGTCAGCCCCAGCATTTT
>medium-sized|TRBJ2-1|TRBV20-1|TRBD2
CSADSIAGRPYNEQFF
TGCAGTGCAGACTCTATAGCGGGGCGTCCCTACAATGAGCAGTTCTTC
>many|TRBJ2-3|TRBV5-1|-
CASSLDGSPTDTQYF
TGCGCCAGCAGCTTGGATGGGAGCCCCACAGATACGCAGTATTTT
>-|TRBJ2-2|TRBV27|-
CASSPSILRELFF
TGTGCCAGCAGTCCATCTATACTCCGGGAGCTGTTTTTT
>many|TRBJ1-2|TRBV11-2|-
CASSLGVLSGLDGYTF
TGTGCCAGCAGCTTGGGGGTTCTTAGCGGACTTGATGGCTACACCTTC
>-|TRBJ2-1|TRBV11-2|TRBD2
CASSLRGLAGNNEQFF
TGTGCCAGCAGCTTACGGGGACTAGCGGGTAACAATGAGCAGTTCTTC
>many|TRBJ2-1|TRBV12-3/TRBV12-4|-
CASSSSPPRDNNEQFF
TGTGCCAGCAGTAGCTCCCCCCCCCGGGACAACAATGAGCAGTTCTTC
>many|TRBJ2-3|TRBV11-3|-
CASSTGRDTDTQYF
TGTGCCAGCAGCACCGGACGGGACACAGATACGCAGTATTTT
>few|TRBJ2-1|TRBV6-4|-
CASSDSGDGEQFF
TGTGCCAGCAGTGACTCAGGCGACGGTGAGCAGTTCTTC
>many|TRBJ1-2|TRBV10-3|TRBD1
CAISEIVTGAYTF
TGTGCCATCAGTGAGATAGTGACAGGGGCCTACACCTTC
>-|TRBJ1-4|TRBV2|-
CASSVLQDSEKLFF
TGTGCCAGCAGTGTATTGCAGGACAGCGAAAAACTGTTTTTT
>many|TRBJ1-1|TRBV11-2|TRBD1
CASSLDPGQGREAFF
TGTGCCAGCAGCTTAGACCCGGGACAGGGGAGAGAAGCTTTCTTT
>-|TRBJ1-1|TRBV9|-
CASSVAHRPVDPEAFF
TGTGCCAGCAGCGTAGCCCACCGACCCGTGGATCCTGAAGCTTTCTTT
>many|TRBJ1-1|TRBV5-5|TRBD1
CASSLAGTGKLAFF
TGTGCCAGCAGCTTGGCCGGGACAGGGAAGCTAGCTTTCTTT
>many|TRBJ2-6|TRBV5-1|-
CASSSFSSWDPGANVLTF
TGCGCCAGCAGCTCTTTCAGCAGTTGGGATCCTGGGGCCAACGTCCTGACTTTC
>-|TRBJ1-1|TRBV6-1|TRBD1
CASSSLVGTGTEAFF
TGTGCCAGCAGCTCCCTTGTAGGGACAGGCACTGAAGCTTTCTTT
>many|TRBJ2-1|TRBV5-1|-
CASTFGRSGPYNEQFF
TGCGCCAGCACCTTCGGTAGAAGCGGTCCCTACAATGAGCAGTTCTTC
>-|TRBJ2-4|TRBV19|-
CASSSPRGNIQYF
TGTGCCAGTAGTAGCCCAAGGGGGAACATTCAGTACTTC
>many|TRBJ2-7|TRBV7-6|TRBD2
CASSQTSGDYEQYF
TGTGCCAGCAGCCAGACTAGCGGAGACTACGAGCAGTACTTC
>-|TRBJ1-1|TRBV30|-
CAWSPRVNTEAFF
TGTGCCTGGAGTCCCAGGGTGAACACTGAAGCTTTCTTT
>many|TRBJ2-1|TRBV15|-
CATSRGLYNEQFF
TGTGCCACCAGCAGAGGGCTTTACAATGAGCAGTTCTTC
>-|TRBJ1-1|TRBV7-6|-
CASSLATGGEAFF
TGTGCCAGCAGCTTAGCGACAGGCGGTGAAGCTTTCTTT
>many|TRBJ1-1|TRBV20-1|-
CSASREGSNTEAFF
TGCAGTGCTAGCAGGGAAGGTTCGAACACTGAAGCTTTCTTT
>many|TRBJ2-7|TRBV20-1|TRBD2
CSAHRGGGGTYEQYF
TGCAGTGCCCACCGGGGGGGCGGGGGGACCTACGAGCAGTACTTC
>-|TRBJ2-7|TRBV7-2|-
CASSRTLWRGGAYEQYF
TGTGCCAGCAGCCGTACTCTATGGCGGGGCGGCGCCTACGAGCAGTACTTC
>many|TRBJ1-3|TRBV28|TRBD1
CASSSPGQALSGNTIYF
TGTGCCAGCAGTTCCCCGGGACAGGCTCTCTCTGGAAACACCATATATTTT
>many|TRBJ2-5|TRBV4-1|TRBD2
CASRLLAGEYQETQYF
TGCGCCAGCAGACTACTAGCGGGGGAGTACCAAGAGACCCAGTACTTC
>many|TRBJ2-3|TRBV20-1|TRBD2
CSASVLAGRGADTQYF
TGCAGTGCTAGTGTACTAGCGGGACGTGGGGCAGATACGCAGTATTTT
>-|TRBJ1-3|TRBV11-3|-
CASSLDGSGNTIYF
TGTGCCAGCAGCTTGGACGGCTCTGGAAACACCATATATTTT